This T cell receptor beta chain was sequenced for a study of blood T cell repertoires in COVID-19. About the research overall: Samples of COVID-19 (acute and convalescent) were obtained from the United States, Italy and Spain.

Original handling: Reference gene primer amplification yielded estimated nucleated cell counts. TCRdb's copy holds only in-frame clones and misses some; the assay was immunoSEQ multiplex PCR. D and trimming come from the DNA, and the V and J calls and clone size come from that table. The table shows fewer than 300,000 clones, with 70% to 90% occurring only once. Enrolled during active infection, Seattle patients were then followed longitudinally. Germline values: CDR1 GTSNPN, CDR2 SVGIG (reference sequence). This CDR3 comprises 13 residues. V was cut by 0 bases and J by 6 bases, with 8 bases left in between.

The TCR comes from a woman aged 25 to 45 with COVID-19, enrolled during active disease. This rearrangement joins TRBV30 to TRBJ2-2, with D hard to call. The specimen was peripheral blood. The CDR3: CAWSVHNAGELFF. Written as DNA, the CDR3 is TGTGCCTGGAGTGTACATAACGCCGGGGAGCTGTTTTTT.